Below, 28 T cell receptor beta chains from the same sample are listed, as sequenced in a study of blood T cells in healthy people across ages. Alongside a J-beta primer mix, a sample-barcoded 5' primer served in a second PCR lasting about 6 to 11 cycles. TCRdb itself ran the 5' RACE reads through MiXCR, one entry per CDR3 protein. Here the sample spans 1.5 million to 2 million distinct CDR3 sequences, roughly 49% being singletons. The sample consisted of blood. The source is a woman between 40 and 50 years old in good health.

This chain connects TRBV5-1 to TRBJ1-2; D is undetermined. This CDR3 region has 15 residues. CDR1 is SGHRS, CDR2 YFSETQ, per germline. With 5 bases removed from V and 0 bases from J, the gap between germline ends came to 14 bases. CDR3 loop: CASRKDVPTNYGYTF. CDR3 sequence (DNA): TGCGCCAGCAGGAAGGACGTCCCCACTAACTATGGCTACACCTTC.

Written as DNA, the CDR3 is TGTGCCAGCAGTTCCAGGACTAGCGGGGGGTGGACCCAGTACTTC. It specifies CASSSRTSGGWTQYF. The genes are TRBV27 and TRBJ2-5, with TRBD2 matching over 14 bases. Germline lookup yields CDR1 MNHEY and CDR2 SMNVEV (reference sequence). Trimming at V came to 4 bases and at J to 7 bases, leaving 5 bases not matched to a gene. The CDR3 is made up of 15 amino acids.

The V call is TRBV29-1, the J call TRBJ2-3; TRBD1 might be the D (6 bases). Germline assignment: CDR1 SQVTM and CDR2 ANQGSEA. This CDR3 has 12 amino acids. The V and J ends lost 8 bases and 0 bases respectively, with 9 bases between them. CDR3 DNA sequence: TGCAGCACCGGACAGAGCACAGATACGCAGTATTTT. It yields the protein CSTGQSTDTQYF.

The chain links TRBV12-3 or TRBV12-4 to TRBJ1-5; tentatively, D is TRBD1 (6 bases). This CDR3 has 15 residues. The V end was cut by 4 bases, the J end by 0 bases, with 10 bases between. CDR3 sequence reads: CASSSTGNSNQPQHF. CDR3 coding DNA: TGTGCCAGCAGTTCCACAGGGAATAGCAATCAGCCCCAGCATTTT.

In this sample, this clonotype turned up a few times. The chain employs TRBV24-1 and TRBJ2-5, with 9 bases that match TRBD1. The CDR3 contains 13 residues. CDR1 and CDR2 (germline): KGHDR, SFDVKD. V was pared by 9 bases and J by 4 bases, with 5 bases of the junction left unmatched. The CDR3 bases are TGTGCCACCGGGGGACAGGGTAGAGAGACCCAGTACTTC. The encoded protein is CATGGQGRETQYF.

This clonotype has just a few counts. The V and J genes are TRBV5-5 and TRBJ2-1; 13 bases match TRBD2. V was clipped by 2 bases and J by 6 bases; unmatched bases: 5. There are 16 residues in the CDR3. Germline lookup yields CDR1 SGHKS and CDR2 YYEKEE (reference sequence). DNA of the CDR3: TGTGCCAGCAGCTTACCCGGGACTAGCGGGGTCAATGAGCAGTTCTTC. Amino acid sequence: CASSLPGTSGVNEQFF.

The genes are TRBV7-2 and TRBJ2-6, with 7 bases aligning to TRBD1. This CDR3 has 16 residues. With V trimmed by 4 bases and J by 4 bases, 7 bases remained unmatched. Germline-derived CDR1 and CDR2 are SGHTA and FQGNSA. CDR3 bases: TGTGCCAGCAGCTCTCAACAGGGGTCAGGGGCCAACGTCCTGACTTTC. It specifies CASSSQQGSGANVLTF.

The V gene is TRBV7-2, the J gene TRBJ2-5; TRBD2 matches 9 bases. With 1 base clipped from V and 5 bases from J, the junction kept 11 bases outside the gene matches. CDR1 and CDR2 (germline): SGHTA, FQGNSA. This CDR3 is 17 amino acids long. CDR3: CASSLVFRGGGYETQYF. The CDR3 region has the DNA TGTGCCAGCAGCTTAGTATTCCGCGGGGGGGGTTACGAGACCCAGTACTTC. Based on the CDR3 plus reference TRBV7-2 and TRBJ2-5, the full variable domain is GAGVSQSPSNKVTEKGKDVELRCDPISGHTALYWYRQSLGQGLEFLIYFQGNSAPDKSGLPSDRFSAERTGGSVSTLTIQRTQQEDSAVYLCASSLVFRGGGYETQYFGPGTRLLVL.

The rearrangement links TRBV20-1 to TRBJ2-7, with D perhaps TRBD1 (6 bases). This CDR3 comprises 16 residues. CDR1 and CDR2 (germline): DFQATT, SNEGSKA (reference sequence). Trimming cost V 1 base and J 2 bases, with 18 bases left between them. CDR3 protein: CSARGPGTPSPYEQYF. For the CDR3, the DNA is TGCAGTGCTAGAGGACCCGGGACACCTAGCCCCTACGAGCAGTACTTC.

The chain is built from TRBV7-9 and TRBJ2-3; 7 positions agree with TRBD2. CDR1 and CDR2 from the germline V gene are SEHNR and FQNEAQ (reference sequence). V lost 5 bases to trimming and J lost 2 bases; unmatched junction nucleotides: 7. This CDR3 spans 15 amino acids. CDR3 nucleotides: TGTGCCAGCAGCAAAGATGGGGGGGTCACAGATACGCAGTATTTT. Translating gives CASSKDGGVTDTQYF.

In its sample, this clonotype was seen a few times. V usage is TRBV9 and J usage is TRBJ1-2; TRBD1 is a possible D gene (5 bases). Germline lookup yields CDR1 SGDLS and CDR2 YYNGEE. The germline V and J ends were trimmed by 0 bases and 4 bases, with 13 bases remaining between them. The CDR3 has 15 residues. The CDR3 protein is CASSVGGTAAYGYTF. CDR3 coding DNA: TGTGCCAGCAGCGTAGGCGGGACCGCGGCCTATGGCTACACCTTC. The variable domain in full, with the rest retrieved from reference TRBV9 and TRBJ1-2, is DSGVTQTPKHLITATGQRVTLRCSPRSGDLSVYWYQQSLDQGLQFLIQYYNGEERAKGNILERFSAQQFPDLHSELNLSSLELGDSALYFCASSVGGTAAYGYTFGSGTRLTVV.

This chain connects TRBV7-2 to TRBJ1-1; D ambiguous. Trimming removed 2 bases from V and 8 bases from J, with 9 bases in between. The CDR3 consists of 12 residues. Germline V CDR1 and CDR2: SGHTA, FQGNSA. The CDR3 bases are TGTGCCAGCAGCTTATTCAATCGGGAAGCTTTCTTT. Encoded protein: CASSLFNREAFF.

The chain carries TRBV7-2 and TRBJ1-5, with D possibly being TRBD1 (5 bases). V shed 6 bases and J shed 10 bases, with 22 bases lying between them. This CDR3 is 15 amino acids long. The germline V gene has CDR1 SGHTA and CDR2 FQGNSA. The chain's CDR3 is CASSEGPAGRDPQHF. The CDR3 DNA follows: TGTGCCAGCAGTGAGGGGCCGGCGGGAAGGGACCCCCAGCATTTT.

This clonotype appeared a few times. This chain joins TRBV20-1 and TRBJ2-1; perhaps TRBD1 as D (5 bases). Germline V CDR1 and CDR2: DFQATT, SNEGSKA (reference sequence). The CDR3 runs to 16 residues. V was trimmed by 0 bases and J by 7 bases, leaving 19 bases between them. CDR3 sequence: CSAREARWQGRNEQFF. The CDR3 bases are TGCAGTGCTAGAGAGGCCCGGTGGCAGGGTCGAAATGAGCAGTTCTTC.

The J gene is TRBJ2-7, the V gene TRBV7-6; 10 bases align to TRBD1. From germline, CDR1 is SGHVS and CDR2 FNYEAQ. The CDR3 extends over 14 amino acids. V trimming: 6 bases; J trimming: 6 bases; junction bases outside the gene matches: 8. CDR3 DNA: TGTGCCAGCAGTTTATCGACAGGGGGCACCGAGCAGTACTTC. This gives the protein CASSLSTGGTEQYF.

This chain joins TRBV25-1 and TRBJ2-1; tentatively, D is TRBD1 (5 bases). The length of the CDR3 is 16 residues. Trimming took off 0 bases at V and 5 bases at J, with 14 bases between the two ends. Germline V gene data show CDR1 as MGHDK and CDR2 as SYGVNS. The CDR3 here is CASSEYSLQGHNEQFF. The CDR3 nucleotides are TGTGCCAGCAGTGAATATTCCCTCCAGGGCCACAATGAGCAGTTCTTC. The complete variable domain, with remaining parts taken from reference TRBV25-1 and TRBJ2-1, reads EADIYQTPRYLVIGTGKKITLECSQTMGHDKMYWYQQDPGMELHLIHYSYGVNSTEKGDLSSESTVSRIRTEHFPLTLESARPSHTSQYLCASSEYSLQGHNEQFFGPGTRLTVL.

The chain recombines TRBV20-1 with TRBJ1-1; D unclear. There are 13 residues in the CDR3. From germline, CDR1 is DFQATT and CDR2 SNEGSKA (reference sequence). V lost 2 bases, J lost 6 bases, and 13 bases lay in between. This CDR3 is CSARLWGDAEAFF. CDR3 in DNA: TGCAGTGCTAGACTTTGGGGTGATGCTGAAGCTTTCTTT.

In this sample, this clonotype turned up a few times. CDR3 coding DNA: TGTGCCAGCACCCCTACGACAGGGCTTAGCAATCAGCCCCAGCATTTT. As protein: CASTPTTGLSNQPQHF. The chain recombines TRBV12-3 or TRBV12-4 with TRBJ1-5; TRBD1 matches at 7 bases. CDR3 length equals 16 residues. Trimming removed 7 bases from V and 0 bases from J; junction bases left unmatched: 9.

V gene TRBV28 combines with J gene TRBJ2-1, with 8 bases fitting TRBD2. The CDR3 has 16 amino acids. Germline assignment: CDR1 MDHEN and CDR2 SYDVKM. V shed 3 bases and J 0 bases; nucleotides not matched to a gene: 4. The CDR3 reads CASSLTSAASYNEQFF. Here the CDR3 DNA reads TGTGCCAGCAGTTTGACTAGCGCAGCCTCCTACAATGAGCAGTTCTTC.

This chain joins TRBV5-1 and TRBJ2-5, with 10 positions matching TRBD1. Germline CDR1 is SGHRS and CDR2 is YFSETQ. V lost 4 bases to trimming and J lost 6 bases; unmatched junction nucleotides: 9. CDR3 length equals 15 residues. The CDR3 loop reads CASSPGTGVAKTQYF. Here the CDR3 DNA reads TGCGCCAGCAGCCCAGGGACAGGGGTAGCAAAGACCCAGTACTTC.

The CDR3 loop reads CASSLMGASYNEQFF. The CDR3 DNA follows: TGTGCCAGCAGCTTAATGGGTGCCTCCTACAATGAGCAGTTCTTC. The rearrangement uses TRBV7-3 and TRBJ2-1; D is undetermined. V shed 1 base and J shed 0 bases, with 7 bases lying between them. There are 15 residues in the CDR3. From germline, CDR1 is SGHTA and CDR2 FQGTGA.

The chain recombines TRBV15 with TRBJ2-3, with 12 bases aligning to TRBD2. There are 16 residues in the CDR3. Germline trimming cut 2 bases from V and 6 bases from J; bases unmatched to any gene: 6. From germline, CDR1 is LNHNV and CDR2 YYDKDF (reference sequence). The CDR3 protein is CATSRPSGGAGDTQYF. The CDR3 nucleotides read TGTGCCACCAGCAGACCTAGCGGGGGGGCTGGTGATACGCAGTATTTT. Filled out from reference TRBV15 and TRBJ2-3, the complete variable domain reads DAMVIQNPRYQVTQFGKPVTLSCSQTLNHNVMYWYQQKSSQAPKLLFHYYDKDFNNEADTPDNFQSRRPNTSFCFLDIRSPGLGDTAMYLCATSRPSGGAGDTQYFGPGTRLTVL.

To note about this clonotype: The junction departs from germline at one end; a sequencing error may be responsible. The CDR3 here is CASSPGEGGNIQYF. The CDR3 region has the DNA TGTGCCAGCAGCCCCGGTGAGGGAGGAAACATCCAGTACTTC. The V gene is TRBV6-5, the J gene TRBJ2-4; TRBD2 is a possible D gene (6 bases). The germline gives CDR1 MNHEY, CDR2 SVGAGI. CDR3 length equals 14 residues.

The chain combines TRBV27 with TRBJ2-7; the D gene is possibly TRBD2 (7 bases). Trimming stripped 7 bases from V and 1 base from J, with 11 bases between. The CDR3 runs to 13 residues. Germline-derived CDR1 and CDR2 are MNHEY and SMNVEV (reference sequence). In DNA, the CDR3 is TGTGCCAGCAAGAGGGGGGGGTCCTACGAGCAGTACTTC. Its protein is CASKRGGSYEQYF.

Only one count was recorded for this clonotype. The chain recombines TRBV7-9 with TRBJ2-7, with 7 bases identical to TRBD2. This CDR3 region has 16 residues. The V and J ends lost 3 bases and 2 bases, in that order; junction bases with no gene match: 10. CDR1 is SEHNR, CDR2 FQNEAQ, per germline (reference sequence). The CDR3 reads CASSFEDGGSPYEQYF. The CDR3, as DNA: TGTGCCAGCAGCTTTGAGGACGGCGGGAGCCCCTACGAGCAGTACTTC.

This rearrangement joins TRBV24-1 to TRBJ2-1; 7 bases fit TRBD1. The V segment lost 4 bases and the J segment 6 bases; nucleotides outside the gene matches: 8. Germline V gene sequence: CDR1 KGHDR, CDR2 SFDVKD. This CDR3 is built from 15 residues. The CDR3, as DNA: TGTGCCACCAGTGACCTCGGGACAGAGCCCAATGAGCAGTTCTTC. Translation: CATSDLGTEPNEQFF.

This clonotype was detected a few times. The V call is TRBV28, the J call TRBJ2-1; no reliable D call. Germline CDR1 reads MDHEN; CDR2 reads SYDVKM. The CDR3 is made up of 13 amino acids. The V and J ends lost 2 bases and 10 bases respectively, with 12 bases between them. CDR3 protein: CASSLPPDGEQFF. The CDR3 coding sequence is TGTGCCAGCAGTTTACCCCCGGACGGAGAGCAGTTCTTC.

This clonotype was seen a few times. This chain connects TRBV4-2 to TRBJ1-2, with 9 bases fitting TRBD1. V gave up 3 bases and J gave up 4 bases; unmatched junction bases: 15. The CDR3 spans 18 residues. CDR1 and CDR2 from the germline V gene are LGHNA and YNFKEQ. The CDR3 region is CASSQEILPGQGPYGYTF. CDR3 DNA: TGTGCCAGCAGCCAGGAGATACTGCCGGGACAGGGCCCCTATGGCTACACCTTC.